This TCR beta chain was recorded in a study of blood T cells in healthy people across ages. For the study at large: The capture of about one barcoded beta molecule per two T cells was achieved by template switching. Broader study findings: Any conclusive comparison of naive versus antigen-experienced cells was prevented by using unsorted PBMCs. As age increased, TCR beta diversity per million T cells fell in a roughly linear fashion.

About this clonotype itself: Antigen unknown. At one of its ends the junction is not consistent with the germline gene, which may arise from a read error.

A J-beta primer mix and a sample-barcoded 5' primer were used in a second PCR of about 7 to 11 cycles. Each TCR beta cDNA got a 12-nucleotide random molecular identifier. TCRdb re-called the 5' RACE reads with MiXCR, one entry per CDR3 protein. The data show 1.5 million to 2 million distinct CDR3 sequences, about 31% seen once. The clonotype originates from a woman aged 25 to 39 in good health. The sample comprised blood.

The CDR3 DNA is TGTGCCAGCAGCTTCGAAGGGAAGAGCAATCAGTCCCAGCATTTT. This translates into CASSFEGKSNQSQHF. V gene TRBV7-2 combines with J gene TRBJ1-5; the D is unclear. The CDR3 has 15 amino acids. In germline, CDR1 is SGHTA, CDR2 FQGNSA. Drawing the rest from reference TRBV7-2 and TRBJ1-5, the complete variable domain is GAGVSQSPSNKVTEKGKDVELRCDPISGHTALYWYRQSLGQGLEFLIYFQGNSAPDKSGLPSDRFSAERTGGSVSTLTIQRTQQEDSAVYLCASSFEGKSNQSQHFGDGTRLSIL.